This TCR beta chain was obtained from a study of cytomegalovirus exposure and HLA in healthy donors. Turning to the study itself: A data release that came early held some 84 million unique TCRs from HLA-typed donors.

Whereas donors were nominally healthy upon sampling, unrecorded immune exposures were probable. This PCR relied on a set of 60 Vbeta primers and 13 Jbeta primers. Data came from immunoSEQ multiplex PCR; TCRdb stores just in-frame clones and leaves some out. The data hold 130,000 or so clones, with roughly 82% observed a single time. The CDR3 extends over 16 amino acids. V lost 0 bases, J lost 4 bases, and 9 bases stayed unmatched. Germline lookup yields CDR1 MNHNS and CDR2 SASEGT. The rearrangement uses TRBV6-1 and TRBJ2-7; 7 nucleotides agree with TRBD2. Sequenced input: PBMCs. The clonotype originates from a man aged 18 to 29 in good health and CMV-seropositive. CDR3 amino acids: CASSEARGGLGYEQYF. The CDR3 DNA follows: TGTGCCAGCAGTGAAGCGCGGGGAGGGTTAGGATACGAGCAGTACTTC.